Shown below are 7 T cell receptor beta chains from a single sample sequenced in a study of blood T cells in healthy people across ages. A sample-barcoded 5' primer and a J-beta primer mix were used in a second PCR of roughly 7 to 11 cycles. TCRdb reprocessed the 5' RACE reads with MiXCR, giving one entry per CDR3 protein. The sample contains 1.2 million to 1.5 million distinct CDR3 sequences, approximately 42% of which appear only once. Sequencing input: blood. The origin of the receptors is a woman aged 18-35 years in good health.

The V call is TRBV18, the J call TRBJ2-5; possible D gene TRBD2, 6 bases. The CDR3 loop spans 14 amino acids. The V gene's germline CDR1 is KGHSH and CDR2 LQKENI. The V end lost 2 bases, the J end lost 3 bases, and 10 bases lay between the germline ends. CDR3 nucleotide sequence: TGTGCCAGCTCACCAATATGGGGGGAAGAGACCCAGTACTTC. It specifies CASSPIWGEETQYF.

The CDR3 region is CASRPGTLAGGGHNEQFF. The CDR3 DNA reads TGTGCCAGCAGACCCGGGACACTAGCGGGAGGGGGCCACAATGAGCAGTTCTTC. This chain links TRBV6-1 with TRBJ2-1, with TRBD2 matching over 13 bases. The germline V gene has CDR1 MNHNS and CDR2 SASEGT. The CDR3 extends over 18 amino acids. V shed 6 bases and J 5 bases; nucleotides not matched to a gene: 13.

The J gene is TRBJ2-1, the V gene TRBV28; 10 positions match TRBD2. CDR3 length: 12 residues. Germline assignment: CDR1 MDHEN and CDR2 SYDVKM. Losses at the gene ends were 7 bases for V and 15 bases for J; bases not matched to a gene: 9. As DNA, the CDR3 is TGTGCCAGCACTAGCGGGGGTCTATATGGGTTCTTC. It yields the protein CASTSGGLYGFF.

This clonotype was picked up a small number of times. The chain joins TRBV20-1 to TRBJ1-2; 7 nucleotides line up with TRBD1. V shed 0 bases, J shed 0 bases, and the junction held 10 bases outside the gene matches. Germline V gene sequence: CDR1 DFQATT, CDR2 SNEGSKA (reference sequence). CDR3 length equals 17 residues. The CDR3: CSARDPTGTDPNYGYTF. As DNA, the CDR3 is TGCAGTGCTAGAGACCCCACCGGGACAGATCCTAACTATGGCTACACCTTC.

The V gene is TRBV3-1, the J gene TRBJ2-5, with 7 bases aligning to TRBD2. There are 16 residues in the CDR3. The germline V gene encodes CDR1 LGHDT and CDR2 YNNKEL (reference sequence). The V gene end was trimmed by 4 bases and the J gene end by 11 bases; junction bases not matched to a gene: 19. The CDR3 loop is CASSRTSGIRNNEQYF. For the CDR3, the DNA is TGTGCCAGCAGCCGGACCAGCGGGATAAGAAACAATGAGCAGTACTTC.

This chain joins TRBV4-2 and TRBJ2-5; D is perhaps TRBD1 or TRBD2 (5 bases each). Germline-derived CDR1 and CDR2 are LGHNA and YNFKEQ. The CDR3 runs 17 residues. V was pared by 4 bases and J by 5 bases, with 23 bases between. CDR3 sequence (DNA): TGTGCCAGCAGCCGATGGGACCGGACGGGCGCGGCGGAGACCCAGTACTTC. Translating it yields CASSRWDRTGAAETQYF.

Regarding this clonotype: The junction departs from the called germline gene at one end, perhaps through a read error. In nucleotides, the CDR3 is TGTGCCAGCAGCAAAGAGGGGGGGGCGTCCGTTGATGAGCAGTTCTTC. This encodes CASSKEGGASVDEQFF. The chain combines TRBV4-2 with TRBJ2-1; tentatively, D is TRBD2 (7 bases). The CDR3 is 16 residues long. CDR1 and CDR2 (germline): LGHNA, YNFKEQ.